This paragraph covers one TCR beta chain sequence. It lacks a known antigen. No much larger clonotype is one base removed from it; base qualities were not supplied. The cysteine opens and the phenylalanine closes a CDR3 of 15 amino acids. Here the CDR3 DNA is all that survives: 45 bases in frame from base 1. The germline V gene (reference sequence) yields MNHNY for CDR1 and SVGAGI for CDR2. A distance of 14 bases separates the germline ends of V and J, which lose 6 bases and 0 bases respectively. Libraries were made using the immunoSEQ multiplex PCR assay. A mixture of 60 forward primers for TCR Vbeta segments and 13 reverse primers for TCR Jbeta segments was used in the multiplex PCR. The CDR3 region of rearranged TCR beta genes was amplified from genomic DNA by a multiplex PCR assay. On the Illumina HiSeq System, the amplified TCR beta libraries were sequenced as 87-base-pair reads. Per the authors' processing: Across the 670 or so repertoires, a later analysis counted approximately 75 million unique TCR beta chains, around 11 million of which were shared by at least two donors. To remove PCR and sequencing errors, raw reads were error-corrected and collapsed into unique sequences using a nearest-neighbor algorithm that merged closely related sequences. To assign V, D and J gene segments, CDR3 sequences were aligned to IMGT reference sequences. For a sequence to be retained, a match of at least six nucleotides to both a V gene segment and a J gene segment was required. A rearrangement counted as productive if the CDR3 had no stop codons and remained in frame with V and J, and every other rearrangement counted as non-productive. CDR3 was defined by IMGT convention, running from the second conserved V-encoded cysteine to the conserved J-encoded phenylalanine. The earlier analysis of some 550 of the donors excluded any sequence lacking an unambiguous match to a single V gene segment. An earlier analysis of several hundred of the donors called V segments functional above 56.7% productive rearrangements and segregating when the between-donor standard deviation exceeded 5%. To diagnose cytomegalovirus status from the catalog of TCR beta chain sequences, a statistical classification framework was built. In a later analysis, V and J genes were assigned by comparing TCR nucleotide sequences against IMGT/GENE-DB human TR gene sequences. In a later analysis, CDR3 sequences and most-parsimonious VDJ recombination scenarios were assigned using the TCRdist pipeline. In a later analysis, each TCR beta chain was defined by its CDR3 amino acid sequence together with its V-gene family, and reads without a unique V-gene family were excluded. In a later analysis, some 600 highly shared, low-generation-probability nucleotide sequences were removed to address suspected cross-contamination and a sequencing artifact. In a later analysis, a clonal expansion index was calculated for each public chain from normalized within-repertoire ranks of inferred template counts. Generation probabilities in a later analysis came from a VDJ recombination model fitted to out-of-frame rearrangements, and those results were checked against IGoR. In a later analysis, hypergeometric tests were used to score TCR-TCR, TCR-HLA and TCR-CMV co-occurrence, with a repertoire-size bias correction applied to TCR pairs. False discovery rates were estimated in a later analysis by permuting HLA or CMV assignments 20 times. In a later analysis, co-occurring TCRs were grouped with DBSCAN, and TCRdist sequence similarity was added when clustering was performed within HLA-allele-positive subsets. For co-occurrence clustering, repertoires with fewer than 30,000 or more than 120,000 public chains were excluded, along with 5 or 6 repertoires with anomalous nucleotide sharing. In TCRdb, the immuneACCESS table is reduced to in-frame sequences with V and J assigned. These tables do not hold every clone; where another copy was compared, an unresolved V gene accounts for under half, and the others remain unexplained. That table supplies the V and J calls and clone size; D and trimming were determined from the DNA. Here the sample has some 130,000 clones; about 66% occur a single time. Approximately 1.5% of the sample is taken by the ten largest.

In total, roughly 670 healthy bone marrow donors made up the cohort. All cohort members were sampled while nominally healthy, although unrecorded immune exposures were likely present. The donor was CMV seropositive and was included in the group of 289 seropositive cohort members. Each donor provided a peripheral blood sample, and peripheral blood mononuclear cells were used for TCR beta sequencing. The Qiagen DNeasy Blood Extraction Kit was used to extract genomic DNA from the blood cell samples. The record originates from a study of cytomegalovirus exposure and HLA in healthy donors (TCRdb year 2017). Broadly, across the study: According to an earlier analysis of several hundred of the donors, 150 million to 200 million T cells yielded 117 million unique TCR beta sequences and more than 250 Gb of sequence data. Roughly 320 gigabases of sequencing data and 91 million or so unique TCR sequences made up an early release that covered around 640 HLA-typed donors. A later genetic analysis took genome-wide SNP genotypes for about three fifths of the 666 donors and used that subset as a discovery cohort. Every discovery cohort repertoire had been produced on one sequencing platform. About five DR-DQ haplotypes were handled as single units for association and clustering because linkage in the cohort was strong. On average, 235,054 unique TCR beta nucleotide sequences were sequenced per donor among a few hundred genotyped donors of the cohort, with 15% to 20% of those sequences being non-productive. To predict cytomegalovirus infection status, the study brought together high-throughput TCR immunosequencing, statistical association of individual TCRs with disease status, and machine learning. The study used immunosequencing to profile the T cell repertoires of approximately 630 subjects and linked those repertoires to cytomegalovirus serostatus. HLA typing included class I and class II loci at four-digit resolution. Along with the roughly 610-subject first cohort, a separate validation cohort of over 90 different subjects was used. Of the approximately 400 genotyped donors, 75% to 85% were placed in the genetic ancestry cluster associated with self-reported Caucasian donors. Typing coverage differed by locus: A, B, C, DRB1 and DQB1 were typed in roughly 629-630 donors, DQA1 in about 500, DPA1 in 606, and DPB1 in just under 490. Donor age, sex, ethnicity and CMV serostatus were compiled together with the repertoire data. Rather than drawing on any new phenotypic data, the later analysis identified candidate immune exposures from TCR beta sequences and the way those sequences occurred across donors. A later analysis re-analyzed previously published TCR beta repertoires from several hundred donors and added high-resolution HLA genotyping to study TCR occurrence patterns. An earlier analysis of approximately 640 of the donors applied high-throughput TCR beta sequencing to assess whether each TCR beta V gene segment acted as functional or pseudogenic. The study was designed to test whether signatures of past pathogen exposure could be identified by cataloging public T cell receptors.

What the research found in general, with its limitations: A further reported finding was that TCR beta sequences accurately predicted the HLA-A and HLA-B alleles for most subjects in the first cohort. Correlated functional status among segregating V segments might be attributable to linkage disequilibrium, but an unknown experimental factor could not be ruled out. Some IMGT-functional V segments, including TRBV6-2 and TRBV6-3, could not be told apart with the 87-base-pair reads, so those segments were excluded. The study listed approximately 160 TCR beta chains as associated with cytomegalovirus. A later analysis reported that several top co-occurrence clusters appeared linked to parvovirus B19, influenza, CMV and Epstein-Barr virus. The sequencing pipeline was judged likely to have produced a cluster of highly shared sequence variants as a technical artifact. Sequencing depth was assumed to be roughly uniform across donors in the presence/absence analyses, though that assumption may not hold. In an earlier analysis of around 500 of the donors, most TCR beta V segments appeared in productive rearrangements about 87% or about 30% of the time, broadly matching IMGT annotations. In a later analysis, HLA-associated TCR beta chains showed more clonal expansion and lower generation probabilities than non-associated chains that were equally common. Because HLA typing was unavailable for some donors at each locus, only the typed subset was used in association tests. Most CMV-associated TCR beta chains appeared to be HLA-restricted in a later analysis, and the HLA associations seemed to be driven largely by CMV exposure. A later analysis found that TCR association rates varied across HLA loci, with DRB1 alleles showing the most associated TCRs and HLA-C alleles the fewest. For the cohort, immune exposure information was limited to CMV serostatus. A later genetic analysis reported fewer N-insertions in productive TCRs among donors in an Asian-associated ancestry cluster than the roughly 650-donor mean. An association between a missense DCLRE1C variant and V-gene and J-gene trimming of TCR beta chains was found in a later genetic analysis and replicated in an independent cohort. In vitro tests confirmed that a few of the cytomegalovirus-associated TCR beta chains recognize cytomegalovirus antigens. The authors suggested that the approach could potentially be extended to other disease states and immunological phenotypes. Because counts were too low, more than 15 rarely observed V segments, including chromosome 9 orphons, were left out of the earlier analysis of approximately 500 of the donors. In this cohort, only TCR beta chains were sequenced, and detectable features were limited by the absence of alpha or paired-chain data. Most TCR sequences were observed very rarely across donors, whereas some public TCRs were present in many individuals. When HLA alleles, especially DR and DQ, strongly co-occurred, attributing TCR associations to individual alleles was difficult. In a later analysis, about 16,000 TCR beta sequences were associated with specific HLA alleles at a false discovery rate of 0.05. In both the original and validation cohorts, the classifier was reported to diagnose cytomegalovirus status with high specificity and sensitivity.

The sequence links TRBV6-6 to TRBJ1-1; a tentative D call is TRBD1 (6 bases match). Sequencing used PBMCs. The sequence was obtained from a man under 40 in good health and CMV-seropositive. The base sequence is TGTGCCAGCAGGCCGACAGGATTAGTGAACACTGAAGCTTTCTTT. Translated, it gives CASRPTGLVNTEAFF.